Listed below are T cell receptor beta chains from one sample, sequenced in a study of T cell repertoires in cytomegalovirus infection. TCRdb re-called the reads with MiXCR, one entry per CDR3 protein. The repertoire has 160,000 or so distinct CDR3 sequences, 17% of them found once; the top ten carry around 20%. Material for sequencing was CD8+ T cells from PBMCs. These receptors were taken from a human donor in good health (CMV status not recorded). Some clones in this sample may be carry-over from other donors' samples. CDR3s include the opening cysteine and the closing phenylalanine or tryptophan.

V gene: TRBV7-7; CDR3 protein: CASSSERGGTGELFF
V gene: TRBV11-3; CDR3 protein: CASSSSPGLAGGPEQFF
V gene: TRBV7-2; CDR3 protein: CASSPGEGPKNEQFF
V gene: TRBV29-1; CDR3 protein: CSVLSSGEQYF
V gene: TRBV7-8; CDR3 protein: CASSLTHPADTQYF
V gene: TRBV6-2/TRBV6-3; CDR3 protein: CASSYWVSNQPQHF
V gene: TRBV7-9; CDR3 protein: CASSSGTGTGYTF
V gene: TRBV20-1; CDR3 protein: CSGTSGGEGVYNEQFF
V gene: TRBV7-9; CDR3 protein: CASSLGLLAGDNEQFF
V gene: TRBV12-3/TRBV12-4; CDR3 protein: CASSIGLIYEQYF
V gene: TRBV7-8; CDR3 protein: CASSFRGDTGELFF
V gene: TRBV7-6; CDR3 protein: CASSMGSGGYLIQYF
V gene: TRBV7-3; CDR3 protein: CASSPPGRNYNEQFF
V gene: TRBV7-9; CDR3 protein: CASSLYGAPYEQYF
V gene: TRBV7-3; CDR3 protein: CASRPLGNTGELFF
V gene: TRBV10-3; CDR3 protein: CAILLQGEPNTGELFF
V gene: TRBV12-3/TRBV12-4; CDR3 protein: CASSLYGERADTQYF
V gene: TRBV6-1; CDR3 protein: CASSEIQIQETQYF
V gene: TRBV6-2/TRBV6-3; CDR3 protein: CASSYSRDEQYF
V gene: TRBV12-3/TRBV12-4; CDR3 protein: CASSSLVGGYEQYF
V gene: TRBV28; CDR3 protein: CASSLITQTYEQYF
V gene: TRBV10-2; CDR3 protein: CASSEYGSNEQFF
V gene: TRBV5-5; CDR3 protein: CASSSGWGTYNEQFF
V gene: TRBV7-9; CDR3 protein: CASSLVRGQTGDEQFF
V gene: TRBV5-5; CDR3 protein: CASSPGGSGAKGEQFF
V gene: TRBV7-9; CDR3 protein: CASSLPQKQINYGYTF
V gene: TRBV7-9; CDR3 protein: CASSGDLGPTPSSGANVLTF
V gene: TRBV15; CDR3 protein: CATRRDSSYNSPLHF
V gene: TRBV7-2; CDR3 protein: CASSTHPQGAGGYTF
V gene: TRBV12-3/TRBV12-4; CDR3 protein: CARRERQGLNTEAFF
V gene: TRBV6-2/TRBV6-3; CDR3 protein: CASRPLAGQETQYF
V gene: TRBV2; CDR3 protein: CASRLLGYGYTF
V gene: TRBV7-9; CDR3 protein: CASSPFGLDEQFF
V gene: TRBV28; CDR3 protein: CATSWGGRRSTDTQYF
V gene: TRBV7-9; CDR3 protein: CASSRTTGRDEQFF
V gene: TRBV7-8; CDR3 protein: CASSSRRIATNEKLFF
V gene: TRBV7-9; CDR3 protein: CASSYSGSVSEQFF
V gene: TRBV28; CDR3 protein: CASSFPYEGGPIHEQYF
V gene: TRBV20-1; CDR3 protein: CSALTSVSYNEQFF
V gene: TRBV9; CDR3 protein: CASSAGYKEQFF